This T cell receptor (beta chain) was sequenced during a study of spatial heterogeneity in lung cancer. Across the whole study: Mean representation of each unique TCR and UMI combination in the raw reads exceeded 8.5 occurrences.

The ends were cut back, 1 base at V and 5 bases at J, with 2 bases in the middle. The CDR3 sequence is 10 residues long. Germline V gene sequence: CDR1 SQVTM, CDR2 ANQGSEA. A unique molecular identifier was carried by every single TCR cDNA molecule. TCRdb re-analysed the 5' RACE reads in MiXCR, keeping a single row per CDR3 protein. The sample holds 6,500 to 8,500 distinct CDR3 sequences; 3.1% are singletons and the top ten take over 20%. The table lists this clonotype with many counts. As yet, its antigen is unknown. Time point reported: sample taken at primary tumor resection. Unsorted whole RNA samples from tumor, nontumor lung or frozen PBMC were sequenced. Overall study findings and caveats: Higher tumor mutation counts went along with higher counts of expanded intratumoral alpha and beta TCRs.

The sequencing here drew on lung tumor tissue, taken at surgery. The V call is TRBV29-1, the J call TRBJ2-5; no firm D call. The sequence came from a male donor with early-stage non-small cell lung cancer. The CDR3 nucleotides are TGCAGCGTTGAAGTTGAGACCCAGTACTTC. Its translation is CSVEVETQYF.